This T cell receptor (beta chain) was obtained from a study of blood T cell repertoires in COVID-19. Study information: From T cells, B-cell-depleted T cells, or PBMCs came the material, which was cDNA or gDNA.

Sequenced by immunoSEQ multiplex PCR; TCRdb stores in-frame clones only, minus some. This repertoire shows roughly 73,000 clones, roughly 88% found once; its top ten account for around 2.8%. The V and J ends lost 6 bases and 2 bases respectively, with 10 bases between them. Germline CDR1 SGHTA, CDR2 FQGNSA. There are 14 residues in the CDR3. The sequenced sample consisted of peripheral blood. The chain employs TRBV7-2 and TRBJ2-2; perhaps TRBD2 as D (6 bases). The receptor comes from a man aged 70-80 years with active or convalescent COVID-19. CDR3 in amino acids: CASRHAGNTGELFF. In nucleotides, the CDR3 is TGTGCCAGCAGACACGCGGGAAACACCGGGGAGCTGTTTTTT.